This passage covers 17 T cell receptor beta chains from one sample sequenced in a study of spatial heterogeneity in lung cancer. Study observations and caveats: Tumoral mutation counts were tracked by counts of expanded intratumoral alpha and beta TCRs.

In TCRdb, the 5' RACE reads were re-called with MiXCR into one record per CDR3 protein. Of over 2,000 distinct CDR3 sequences in the sample, 15% to 20% are singletons; the top ten hold over 7.5%. Their antigens remain unidentified. Regarding time point: sample taken at primary tumor resection. The material was lung tumor tissue, obtained at surgery. These TCRs come from a male donor with early-stage non-small cell lung cancer.

This clonotype was counted a few times. V and J are TRBV7-2 and TRBJ2-5; D not resolved. Germline CDR1 reads SGHTA; CDR2 reads FQGNSA. The length of the CDR3 is 14 residues. Between the trimmed V and J ends, which lost 5 bases and 5 bases, there was a span of 15 bases. The CDR3: CASSTSTVLETQYF. The CDR3 DNA is TGTGCCAGCAGCACCTCGACCGTTCTGGAGACCCAGTACTTC.

By share of the sample, this clonotype is medium-sized. The chain employs TRBV18 and TRBJ2-6; D is ambiguous. Germline V gene lookup returns CDR1 KGHSH and CDR2 LQKENI. V shed 1 base and J shed 2 bases, with 6 bases lying between them. The CDR3 runs 15 residues. CDR3 DNA sequence: TGTGCCAGCTCACCACGGACCACTGGGGCCAACGTCCTGACTTTC. Translation gives CASSPRTTGANVLTF. Full variable domain (outside the CDR3, taken from reference TRBV18 and TRBJ2-6): NAGVMQNPRHLVRRRGQEARLRCSPMKGHSHVYWYRQLPEEGLKFMVYLQKENIIDESGMPKERFSAEFPKEGPSILRIQQVVRGDSAAYFCASSPRTTGANVLTFGAGSRLTVL.

This clonotype was seen many times. This chain links TRBV29-1 with TRBJ1-2; 8 positions match TRBD1. V lost 7 bases and J lost 6; bases outside the gene matches: 7. CDR3 length: 12 residues. Germline V gene lookup returns CDR1 SQVTM and CDR2 ANQGSEA. The CDR3 loop reads CSAQGQGHGYTF. In DNA form, the CDR3 reads TGCAGCGCACAAGGACAGGGCCATGGCTACACCTTC.

Only a few counts were recorded for this clonotype. V is TRBV3-1 and J is TRBJ2-3; weak D call: TRBD2 (6 bases). V was cut by 4 bases and J by 5 bases, with 19 bases left in between. The CDR3 runs 16 residues. The germline CDR1 and CDR2 sequences are LGHDT and YNNKEL (reference sequence). CDR3 region: CASSPSAGTGGDTQYF. The CDR3 DNA reads as TGTGCCAGCAGCCCGTCGGCGGGGACCGGGGGAGATACGCAGTATTTT.

The rearrangement uses TRBV6-5 and TRBJ2-3; 11 bases align to TRBD2. The CDR3 has 13 residues. Germline V CDR1 and CDR2: MNHEY, SVGAGI. V dropped 8 bases and J dropped 6; count of bases not matched to a gene: 4. The chain's CDR3 is CASRASGGDTQYF. The CDR3 nucleotides are TGTGCCAGCCGAGCTAGCGGGGGGGATACGCAGTATTTT.

This clonotype is classed as medium-sized. The chain carries TRBV12-3 or TRBV12-4 and TRBJ2-7; 12 bases fit TRBD2. Trimming cost V 6 bases and J 1 base; bases outside gene matches: 4. This CDR3 spans 15 amino acids. DNA for the CDR3: TGTGCCAGCAGCAGAACTAGCGGGAGGTCCTACGAGCAGTACTTC. It codes for CASSRTSGRSYEQYF.

By its share, this clonotype is medium-sized. The V call is TRBV19, the J call TRBJ2-6; D assignment may be TRBD1 or TRBD2 (5 bases each). Per the germline V gene, CDR1 is LNHDA and CDR2 is SQIVND (reference sequence). Deletions cut 5 bases from V and 0 bases from J, with 11 bases between. The CDR3 length is 16 residues. The CDR3 DNA reads as TGTGCCAGTAGTCGGGACGCCAGCTCTGGGGCCAACGTCCTGACTTTC. This codes for CASSRDASSGANVLTF. The full variable domain, its missing parts supplied by reference TRBV19 and TRBJ2-6, is DGGITQSPKYLFRKEGQNVTLSCEQNLNHDAMYWYRQDPGQGLRLIYYSQIVNDFQKGDIAEGYSVSREKKESFPLTVTSAQKNPTAFYLCASSRDASSGANVLTFGAGSRLTVL.

This clonotype rates as medium-sized (0.01 to 0.1%). This chain connects TRBV5-5 to TRBJ2-3, with TRBD1 as a possible D gene (6 bases). Germline V gene lookup returns CDR1 SGHKS and CDR2 YYEKEE (reference sequence). Trimming took off 4 bases at V and 1 base at J, with 10 bases between the two ends. The CDR3 loop spans 14 amino acids. CDR3 in DNA: TGTGCCAGCAGCCCGGGACATCGCACAGATACGCAGTATTTT. Residues: CASSPGHRTDTQYF.

V is TRBV4-1 and J is TRBJ2-7, with a tentative D call TRBD2 (5 bases). With 0 bases removed from V and 2 bases from J, the gap between germline ends came to 11 bases. Per the germline V gene, CDR1 is MGHRA and CDR2 is YSYEKL. This CDR3 contains 15 residues. The CDR3 sequence: CASSQDPSPAYEQYF. Here the CDR3 DNA reads TGCGCCAGCAGCCAAGACCCTAGCCCGGCCTACGAGCAGTACTTC.

This clonotype counts as medium-sized. The chain couples TRBV29-1 to TRBJ2-7, with 13 bases lining up with TRBD2. The CDR3 has 13 residues. V trimming: 3 bases; J trimming: 4 bases; junction bases outside the gene matches: 0. Germline V gives CDR1 SQVTM, CDR2 ANQGSEA. In nucleotides, the CDR3 is TGCAGCGTTGAGACTAGCGGGAGGTACGAGCAGTACTTC. It yields the protein CSVETSGRYEQYF.

This clonotype is labeled medium-sized (0.01 to 0.1%). The J gene is TRBJ1-1, the V gene TRBV4-3; possibly TRBD1 for D (6 bases). Looked up from germline, CDR1 is LGHNA and CDR2 is YSLEER. Trimming shortened V by 1 base and J by 7 bases, and 13 bases separated the two germline ends. This CDR3 comprises 14 residues. CDR3 sequence: CASSQGLGGIEAFF. CDR3 bases: TGCGCCAGCAGCCAAGGCCTGGGGGGCATTGAAGCTTTCTTT.

In this sample, this clonotype is medium-sized (0.01 to 0.1%). The rearrangement joins TRBV6-5 to TRBJ1-2; 7 nucleotides match TRBD1. Trimming removed 7 bases from V and 8 bases from J; junction bases left unmatched: 7. There are 12 residues in the CDR3. The germline V gene encodes CDR1 MNHEY and CDR2 SVGAGI. The CDR3 nucleotides read TGTGCCAGCATGGAGGGGGCGGGAGGCTACACCTTC. Translated: CASMEGAGGYTF.

The J gene is TRBJ2-7, the V gene TRBV7-8; TRBD1 agrees at 7 bases. V was pared by 5 bases and J by 2 bases, with 6 bases of the junction left unmatched. This CDR3 spans 14 amino acids. The germline V gene has CDR1 SGHVS and CDR2 FQNEAQ. CDR3: CASSIPDRTYEQYF. CDR3 DNA: TGTGCCAGCAGCATCCCGGACAGGACCTACGAGCAGTACTTC.

This clonotype was counted only a few times. The V and J genes are TRBV27 and TRBJ1-1, with 9 bases matching TRBD1. The CDR3 has 13 amino acids. V gave up 4 bases and J gave up 3 bases; unmatched junction bases: 0. The germline gives CDR1 MNHEY, CDR2 SMNVEV (reference sequence). CDR3 DNA sequence: TGTGCCAGCAGTTGGACAGGGGACACTGAAGCTTTCTTT. Amino acids: CASSWTGDTEAFF.

This clonotype is medium-sized in the sample. The chain couples TRBV6-5 to TRBJ1-6, with D possibly TRBD1 on 6 matching bases. CDR1 is MNHEY and CDR2 is SVGAGI in the germline V gene. This CDR3 is built from 17 residues. Trimming cost V 6 bases and J 3 bases, with 18 bases left between them. CDR3 protein: CASRLRRGGVYNSPLHF. The CDR3 bases are TGTGCCAGCAGACTTCGTCGGGGGGGCGTCTATAATTCACCCCTCCACTTT.

This clonotype is large (0.1 to 1%). This rearrangement joins TRBV7-9 to TRBJ2-1; TRBD1 agrees at 9 bases. J lost 3 bases, V lost 5 bases, and 8 bases had no gene match. There are 16 residues in the CDR3. The germline V gene encodes CDR1 SEHNR and CDR2 FQNEAQ (reference sequence). CDR3 amino acids: CASSPGTGRRYNEQFF. CDR3 nucleotides: TGTGCCAGCAGCCCCGGGACAGGGAGGCGCTACAATGAGCAGTTCTTC.

The rearrangement joins TRBV4-3 to TRBJ1-1; D gene uncertain. The CDR3 totals 14 residues. V was pared by 1 base and J by 5 bases, with 11 bases between. Germline CDR1 reads LGHNA; CDR2 reads YSLEER. The CDR3 reads CASSQGMFRTEAFF. The CDR3 DNA reads as TGCGCCAGCAGCCAAGGGATGTTTCGGACTGAAGCTTTCTTT.